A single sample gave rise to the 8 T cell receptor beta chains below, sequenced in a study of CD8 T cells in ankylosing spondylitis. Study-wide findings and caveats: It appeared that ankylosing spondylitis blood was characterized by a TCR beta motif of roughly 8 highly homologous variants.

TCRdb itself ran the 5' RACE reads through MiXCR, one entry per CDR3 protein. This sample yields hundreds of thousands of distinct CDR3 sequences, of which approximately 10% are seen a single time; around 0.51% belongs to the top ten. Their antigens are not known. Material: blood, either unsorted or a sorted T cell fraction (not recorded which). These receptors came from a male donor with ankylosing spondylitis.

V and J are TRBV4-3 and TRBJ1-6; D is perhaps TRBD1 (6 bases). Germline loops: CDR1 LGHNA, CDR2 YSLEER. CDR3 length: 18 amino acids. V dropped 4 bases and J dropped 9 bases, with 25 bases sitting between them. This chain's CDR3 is CASSRGIEGDKFVSPLHF. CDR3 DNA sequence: TGCGCCAGCAGCCGCGGTATCGAGGGGGACAAGTTTGTTTCACCCCTCCACTTT.

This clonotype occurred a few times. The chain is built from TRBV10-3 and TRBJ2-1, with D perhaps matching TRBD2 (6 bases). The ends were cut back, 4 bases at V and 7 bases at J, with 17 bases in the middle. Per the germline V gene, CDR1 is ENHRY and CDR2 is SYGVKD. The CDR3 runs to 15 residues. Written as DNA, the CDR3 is TGTGCCATCAGTGGGAAGGGCGGGGCTTTGAATGAGCAGTTCTTC. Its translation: CAISGKGGALNEQFF.

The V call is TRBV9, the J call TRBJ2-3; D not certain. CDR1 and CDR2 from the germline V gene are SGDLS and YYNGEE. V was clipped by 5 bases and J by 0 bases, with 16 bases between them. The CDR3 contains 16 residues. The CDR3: CASSPTAHLSTDTQYF. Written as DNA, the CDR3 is TGTGCCAGCAGTCCAACAGCTCACCTTAGCACAGATACGCAGTATTTT.

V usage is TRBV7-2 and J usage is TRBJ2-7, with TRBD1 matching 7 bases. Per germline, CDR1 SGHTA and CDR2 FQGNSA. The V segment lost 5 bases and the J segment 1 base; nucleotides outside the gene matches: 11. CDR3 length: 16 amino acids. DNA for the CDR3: TGTGCCAGCAGCCGGACAGGACCTTCAGCTTCCTACGAGCAGTACTTC. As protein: CASSRTGPSASYEQYF.

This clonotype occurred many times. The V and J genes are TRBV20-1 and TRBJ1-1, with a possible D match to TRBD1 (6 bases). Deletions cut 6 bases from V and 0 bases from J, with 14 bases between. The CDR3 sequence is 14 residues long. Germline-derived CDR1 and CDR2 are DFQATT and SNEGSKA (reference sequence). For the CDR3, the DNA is TGCAGTGCGCCTCCGGGACACCTGAACACTGAAGCTTTCTTT. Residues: CSAPPGHLNTEAFF.

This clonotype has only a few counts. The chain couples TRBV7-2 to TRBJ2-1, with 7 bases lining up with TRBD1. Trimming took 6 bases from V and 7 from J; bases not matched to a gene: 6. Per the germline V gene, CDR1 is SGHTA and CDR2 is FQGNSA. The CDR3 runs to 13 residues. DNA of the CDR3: TGTGCCAGCAGGGCGACAGGGAAGAATGAGCAGTTCTTC. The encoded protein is CASRATGKNEQFF.

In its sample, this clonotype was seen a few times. The CDR3 DNA reads TGTGCCAGCAGCGAGACTCGGGGCCCAGCGGCCATTCAGTACTTC. Its protein product is CASSETRGPAAIQYF. The chain recombines TRBV7-9 with TRBJ2-4, with D perhaps assigned TRBD1 or TRBD2 (5 bases each). The CDR3 runs to 15 residues. Germline V gene sequence: CDR1 SEHNR, CDR2 FQNEAQ (reference sequence). The V gene lost 5 bases and the J gene lost 9 bases, with 20 bases spanning the gap.

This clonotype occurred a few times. The CDR3 DNA sequence: TGTGCCAGCAGCCCGCGGACTAGCGGAATCTCCTACAATGAGCAGTTCTTC. It is translated as CASSPRTSGISYNEQFF. V usage is TRBV7-9 and J usage is TRBJ2-1; 10 bases line up with TRBD2. This CDR3 comprises 17 residues. Germline V gives CDR1 SEHNR, CDR2 FQNEAQ (reference sequence). Trimming took 5 bases from V and 0 from J; bases not matched to a gene: 7.